The T cell receptor beta chain described here comes from a study of liver allograft versus peripheral blood T cells. Study-level background: The authors compared T cell receptor repertoires in transplanted livers with those in the peripheral blood of recipients.

CDR3 length: 14 amino acids. V was trimmed by 5 bases and J by 4 bases, leaving 13 bases between them. Looked up from germline, CDR1 is LNHDA and CDR2 is SQIVND (reference sequence). By sample share, this clonotype is medium-sized (0.01 to 0.1%). Its specificity is unknown. Findings and limits, study-wide: Reportedly, the T cell receptor repertoires inside liver allografts were not the same as those in peripheral blood.

TCRdb re-analysed the reads in MiXCR, keeping a single row per CDR3 protein. Counted here are roughly 7,500 distinct CDR3 sequences, about 18% occurring once; the ten biggest clones make up 3.5% to 4.5%. This clonotype was sampled from a human patient who had a liver transplant. Some T cells may be graft donor cells. The chain links TRBV19 to TRBJ2-3; tentatively, D is TRBD1 or TRBD2 (5 bases each). CDR3 nucleotides: TGTGCCAGTAGTCCTGGGACCTCCTCAGATACGCAGTATTTT. It specifies CASSPGTSSDTQYF.